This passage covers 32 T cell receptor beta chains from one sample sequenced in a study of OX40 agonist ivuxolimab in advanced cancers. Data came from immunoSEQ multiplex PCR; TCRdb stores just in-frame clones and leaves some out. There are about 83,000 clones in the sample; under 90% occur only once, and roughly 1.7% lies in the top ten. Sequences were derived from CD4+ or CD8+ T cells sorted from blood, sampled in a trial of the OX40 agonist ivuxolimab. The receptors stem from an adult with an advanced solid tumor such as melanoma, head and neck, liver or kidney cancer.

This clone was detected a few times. In DNA form, the CDR3 reads TGTGCCAGCAGTGGACTCCGGGACAGAAACATTCAGTACTTC. Amino acids: CASSGLRDRNIQYF. V gene TRBV25-1 combines with J gene TRBJ2-4; 7 nucleotides agree with TRBD1. The V segment lost 4 bases and the J segment 6 bases; nucleotides outside the gene matches: 6. Germline V gene sequence: CDR1 MGHDK, CDR2 SYGVNS. The CDR3 is 14 residues long.

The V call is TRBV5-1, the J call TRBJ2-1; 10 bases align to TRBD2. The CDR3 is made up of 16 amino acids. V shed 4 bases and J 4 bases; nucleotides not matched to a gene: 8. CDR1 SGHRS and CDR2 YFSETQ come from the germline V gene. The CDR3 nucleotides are TGCGCCAGCAGCCAAGTAGCGGGGGGAGGGTACAATGAGCAGTTCTTC. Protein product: CASSQVAGGGYNEQFF.

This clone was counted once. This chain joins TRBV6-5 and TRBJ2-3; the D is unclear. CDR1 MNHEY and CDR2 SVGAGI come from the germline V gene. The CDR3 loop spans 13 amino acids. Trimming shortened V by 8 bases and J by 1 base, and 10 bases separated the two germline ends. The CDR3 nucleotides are TGTGCCAGCCACGCCCAGGGCACAGATACGCAGTATTTT. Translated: CASHAQGTDTQYF.

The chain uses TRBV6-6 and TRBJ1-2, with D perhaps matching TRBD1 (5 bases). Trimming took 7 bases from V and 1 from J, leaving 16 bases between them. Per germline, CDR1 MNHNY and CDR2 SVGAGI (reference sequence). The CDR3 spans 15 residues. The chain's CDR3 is CASTTGGSDNYGYTF. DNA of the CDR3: TGTGCCAGCACTACTGGGGGGTCTGATAACTATGGCTACACCTTC.

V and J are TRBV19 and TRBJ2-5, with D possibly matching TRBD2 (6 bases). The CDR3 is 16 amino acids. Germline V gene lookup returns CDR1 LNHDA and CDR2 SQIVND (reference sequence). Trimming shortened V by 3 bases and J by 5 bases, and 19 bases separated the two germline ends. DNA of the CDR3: TGTGCCAGTAGTATGGGTATAGAGGAGGGGCGCGAGACCCAGTACTTC. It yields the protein CASSMGIEEGRETQYF.

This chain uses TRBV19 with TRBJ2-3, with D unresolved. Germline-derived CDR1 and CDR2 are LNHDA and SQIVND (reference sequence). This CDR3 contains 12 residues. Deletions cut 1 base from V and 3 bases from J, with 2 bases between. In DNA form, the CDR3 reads TGTGCCAGTAGTATAGGGACAGATACGCAGTATTTT. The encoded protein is CASSIGTDTQYF.

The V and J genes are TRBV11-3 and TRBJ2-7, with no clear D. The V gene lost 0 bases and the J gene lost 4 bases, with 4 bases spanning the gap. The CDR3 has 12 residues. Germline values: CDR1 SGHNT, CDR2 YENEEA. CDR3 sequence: CASSLDRYEQYF. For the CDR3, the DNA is TGTGCCAGCAGCTTAGATAGGTACGAGCAGTACTTC.

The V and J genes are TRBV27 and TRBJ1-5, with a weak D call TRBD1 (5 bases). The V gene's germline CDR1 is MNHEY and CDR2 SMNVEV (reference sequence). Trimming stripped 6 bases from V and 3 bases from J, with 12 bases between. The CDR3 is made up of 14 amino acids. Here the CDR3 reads CASSLMGVNQPQHF. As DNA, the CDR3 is TGTGCCAGCAGCCTCATGGGGGTCAATCAGCCCCAGCATTTT.

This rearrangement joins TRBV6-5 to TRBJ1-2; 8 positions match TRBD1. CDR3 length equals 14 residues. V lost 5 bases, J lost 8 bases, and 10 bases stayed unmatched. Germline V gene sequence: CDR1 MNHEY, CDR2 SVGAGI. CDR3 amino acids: CASSRIARGRGYTF. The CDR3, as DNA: TGTGCCAGCAGTCGAATAGCCAGGGGGCGAGGCTACACCTTC.

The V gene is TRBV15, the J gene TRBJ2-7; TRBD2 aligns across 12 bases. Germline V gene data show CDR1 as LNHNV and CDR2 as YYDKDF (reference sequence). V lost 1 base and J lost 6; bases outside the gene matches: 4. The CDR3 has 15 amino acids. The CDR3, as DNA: TGTGCCACCAGCAGAGCGCTAGCGGGGGGGCGCGAGCAGTACTTC. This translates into CATSRALAGGREQYF.

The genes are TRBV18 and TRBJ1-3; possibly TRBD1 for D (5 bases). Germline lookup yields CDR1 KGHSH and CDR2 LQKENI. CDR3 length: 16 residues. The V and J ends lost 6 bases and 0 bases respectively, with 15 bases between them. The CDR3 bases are TGTGCCAGCTCCCCCGGGACGGTGCACTCTGGAAACACCATATATTTT. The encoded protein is CASSPGTVHSGNTIYF. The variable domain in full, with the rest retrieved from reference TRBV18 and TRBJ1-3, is NAGVMQNPRHLVRRRGQEARLRCSPMKGHSHVYWYRQLPEEGLKFMVYLQKENIIDESGMPKERFSAEFPKEGPSILRIQQVVRGDSAAYFCASSPGTVHSGNTIYFGEGSWLTVV.

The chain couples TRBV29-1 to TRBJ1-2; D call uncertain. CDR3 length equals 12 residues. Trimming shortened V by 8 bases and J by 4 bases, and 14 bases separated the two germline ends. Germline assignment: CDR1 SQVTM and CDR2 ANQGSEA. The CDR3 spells CSMNPLSYGYTF. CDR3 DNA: TGCAGCATGAACCCTTTATCCTATGGCTACACCTTC. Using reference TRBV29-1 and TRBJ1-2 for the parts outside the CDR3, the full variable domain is SAVISQKPSRDICQRGTSLTIQCQVDSQVTMMFWYRQQPGQSLTLIATANQGSEATYESGFVIDKFPISRPNLTFSTLTVSNMSPEDSSIYLCSMNPLSYGYTFGSGTRLTVV.

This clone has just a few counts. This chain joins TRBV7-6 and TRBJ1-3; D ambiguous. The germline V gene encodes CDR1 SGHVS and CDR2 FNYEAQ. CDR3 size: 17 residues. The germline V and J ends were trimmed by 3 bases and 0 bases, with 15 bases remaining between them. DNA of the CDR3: TGTGCCAGCAGCTTGAGGACTGCTCTTTTCTCTGGAAACACCATATATTTT. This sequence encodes CASSLRTALFSGNTIYF.

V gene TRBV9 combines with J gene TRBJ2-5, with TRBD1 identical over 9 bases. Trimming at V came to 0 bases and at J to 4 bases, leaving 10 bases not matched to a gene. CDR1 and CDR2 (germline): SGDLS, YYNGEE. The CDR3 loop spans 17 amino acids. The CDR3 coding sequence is TGTGCCAGCAGCGTAGCAGTGGGACAGGGTAGTGTAGAGACCCAGTACTTC. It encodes CASSVAVGQGSVETQYF.

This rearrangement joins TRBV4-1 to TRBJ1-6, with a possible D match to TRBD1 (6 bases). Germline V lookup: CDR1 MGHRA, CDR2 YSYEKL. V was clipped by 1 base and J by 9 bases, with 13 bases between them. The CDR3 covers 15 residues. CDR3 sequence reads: CASSQAAGGVSPLHF. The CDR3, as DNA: TGCGCCAGCAGCCAAGCAGCGGGGGGCGTTTCACCCCTCCACTTT.

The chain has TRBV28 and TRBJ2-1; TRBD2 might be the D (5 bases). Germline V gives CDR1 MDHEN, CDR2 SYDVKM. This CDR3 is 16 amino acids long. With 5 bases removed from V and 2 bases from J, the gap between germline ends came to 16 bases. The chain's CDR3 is CASSPSRGVPYNEQFF. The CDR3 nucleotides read TGTGCCAGCAGTCCAAGCCGGGGAGTCCCCTACAATGAGCAGTTCTTC.

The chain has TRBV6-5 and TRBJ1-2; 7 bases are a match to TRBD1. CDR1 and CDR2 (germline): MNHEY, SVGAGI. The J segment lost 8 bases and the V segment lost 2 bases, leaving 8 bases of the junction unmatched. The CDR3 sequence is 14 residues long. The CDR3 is CASSYTTGVTGYTF. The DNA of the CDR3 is TGTGCCAGCAGTTACACTACAGGGGTTACGGGCTACACCTTC.

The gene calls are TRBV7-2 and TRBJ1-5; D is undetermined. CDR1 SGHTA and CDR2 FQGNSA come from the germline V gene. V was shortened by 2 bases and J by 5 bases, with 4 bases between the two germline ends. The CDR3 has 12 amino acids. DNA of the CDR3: TGTGCCAGCAGCTTAAACTATCAGCCCCAGCATTTT. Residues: CASSLNYQPQHF.

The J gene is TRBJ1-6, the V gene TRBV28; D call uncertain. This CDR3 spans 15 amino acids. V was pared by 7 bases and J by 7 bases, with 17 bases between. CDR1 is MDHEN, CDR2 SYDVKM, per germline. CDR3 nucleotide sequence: TGTGCCAGCACCCGGAGGATGGGATCGAATTCACCCCTCCACTTT. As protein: CASTRRMGSNSPLHF.

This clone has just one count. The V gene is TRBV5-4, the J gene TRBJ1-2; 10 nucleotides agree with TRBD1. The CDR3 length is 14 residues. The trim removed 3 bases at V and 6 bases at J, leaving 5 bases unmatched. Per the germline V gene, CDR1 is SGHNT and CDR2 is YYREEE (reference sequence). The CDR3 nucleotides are TGTGCCAGCAGCTGGGACAGGGGTGCGGATGGCTACACCTTC. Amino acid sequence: CASSWDRGADGYTF.

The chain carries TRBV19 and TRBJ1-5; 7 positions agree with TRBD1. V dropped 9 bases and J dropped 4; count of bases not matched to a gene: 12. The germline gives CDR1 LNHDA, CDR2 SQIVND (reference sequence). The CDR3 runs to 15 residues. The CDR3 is CARRDSRSGNQPQHF. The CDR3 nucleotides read TGTGCCAGACGGGACAGTCGCTCGGGTAATCAGCCCCAGCATTTT.

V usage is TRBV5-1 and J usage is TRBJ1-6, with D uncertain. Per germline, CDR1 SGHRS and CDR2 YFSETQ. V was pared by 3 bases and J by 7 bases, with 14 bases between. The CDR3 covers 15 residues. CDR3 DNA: TGCGCCAGCAGCTCCTCAACCGGGCTAAATTCACCCCTCCACTTT. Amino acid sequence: CASSSSTGLNSPLHF.

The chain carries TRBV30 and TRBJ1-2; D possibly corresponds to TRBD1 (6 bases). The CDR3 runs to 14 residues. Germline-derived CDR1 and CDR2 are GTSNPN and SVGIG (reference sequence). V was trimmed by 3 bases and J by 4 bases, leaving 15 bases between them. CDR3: CAWRMDRALYGYTF. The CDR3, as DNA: TGTGCCTGGAGGATGGACAGAGCTCTCTATGGCTACACCTTC. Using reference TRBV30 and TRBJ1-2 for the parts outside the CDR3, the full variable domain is SQTIHQWPATLVQPVGSPLSLECTVEGTSNPNLYWYRQAAGRGLQLLFYSVGIGQISSEVPQNLSASRPQDRQFILSSKKLLLSDSGFYLCAWRMDRALYGYTFGSGTRLTVV.

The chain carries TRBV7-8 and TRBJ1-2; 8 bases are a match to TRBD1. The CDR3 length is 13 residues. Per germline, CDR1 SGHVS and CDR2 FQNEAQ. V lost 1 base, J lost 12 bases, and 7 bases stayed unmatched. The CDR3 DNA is TGTGCCAGCAGCTTAGACCCGACAGGGGCTAACACCTTC. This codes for CASSLDPTGANTF.

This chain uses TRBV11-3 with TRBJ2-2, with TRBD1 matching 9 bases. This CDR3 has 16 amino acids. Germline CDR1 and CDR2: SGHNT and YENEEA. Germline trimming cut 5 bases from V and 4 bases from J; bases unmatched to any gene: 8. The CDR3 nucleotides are TGTGCCAGCAGCCGTGGGACAGGGAGAGTCACCGGGGAGCTGTTTTTT. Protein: CASSRGTGRVTGELFF.

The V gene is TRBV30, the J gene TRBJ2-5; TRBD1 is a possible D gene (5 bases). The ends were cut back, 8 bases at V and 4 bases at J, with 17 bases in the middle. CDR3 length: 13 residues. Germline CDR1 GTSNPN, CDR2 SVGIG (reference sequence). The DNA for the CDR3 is TGTGCCACCCCCGCACAGGCCGGAGAGACCCAGTACTTC. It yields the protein CATPAQAGETQYF.

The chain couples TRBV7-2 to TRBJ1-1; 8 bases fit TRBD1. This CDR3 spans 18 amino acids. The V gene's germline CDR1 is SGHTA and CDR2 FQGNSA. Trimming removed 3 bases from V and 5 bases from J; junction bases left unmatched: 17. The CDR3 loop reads CASSFRDRLGGRRTEAFF. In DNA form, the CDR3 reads TGTGCCAGCAGCTTCCGGGACAGGTTGGGGGGACGACGGACTGAAGCTTTCTTT.

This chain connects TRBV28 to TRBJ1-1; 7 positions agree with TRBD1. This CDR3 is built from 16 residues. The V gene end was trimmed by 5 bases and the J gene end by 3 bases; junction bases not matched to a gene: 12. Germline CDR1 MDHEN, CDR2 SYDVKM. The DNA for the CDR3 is TGTGCCAGCAGTCCGAATATCAGGGGGTTGCACACTGAAGCTTTCTTT. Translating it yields CASSPNIRGLHTEAFF.

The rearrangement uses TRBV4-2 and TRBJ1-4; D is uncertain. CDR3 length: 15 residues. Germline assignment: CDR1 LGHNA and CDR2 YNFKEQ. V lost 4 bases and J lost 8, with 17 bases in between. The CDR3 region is CASSPGPDGREKLFF. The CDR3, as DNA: TGTGCCAGCAGCCCGGGCCCGGACGGACGGGAAAAACTGTTTTTT.

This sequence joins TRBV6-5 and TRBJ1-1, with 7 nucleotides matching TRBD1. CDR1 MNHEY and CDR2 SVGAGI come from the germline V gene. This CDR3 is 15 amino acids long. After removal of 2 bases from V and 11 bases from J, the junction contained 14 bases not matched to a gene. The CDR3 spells CASSYDTGTELVAFF. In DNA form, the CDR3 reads TGTGCCAGCAGTTACGACACCGGGACAGAACTTGTGGCTTTCTTT.

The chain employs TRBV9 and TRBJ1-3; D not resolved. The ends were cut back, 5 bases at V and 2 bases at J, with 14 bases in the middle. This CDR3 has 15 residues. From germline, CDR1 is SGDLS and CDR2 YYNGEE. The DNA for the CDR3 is TGTGCCAGCAGTGAAGGTGGGGTTGCTGGAAACACCATATATTTT. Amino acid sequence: CASSEGGVAGNTIYF.

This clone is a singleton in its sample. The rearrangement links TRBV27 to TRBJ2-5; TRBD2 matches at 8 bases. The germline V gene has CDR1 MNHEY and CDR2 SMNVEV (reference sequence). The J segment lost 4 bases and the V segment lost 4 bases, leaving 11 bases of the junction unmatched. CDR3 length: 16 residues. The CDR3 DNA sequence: TGTGCCAGCAGTTCCCGAGCGGGGGACTTTCCAGAGACCCAGTACTTC. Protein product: CASSSRAGDFPETQYF.